This entry lists 26 T cell receptor beta chains sequenced from one sample in a study of tumor-infiltrating lymphocytes in primary liver carcinoma. It was unsorted whole blood that yielded blood RNA, and germline DNA was also extracted. A constant-region primer primed TCR beta cDNA synthesis from about 530 ng of total RNA. Each TCR beta library was derived from three nested multiplex PCR rounds that employed slightly modified ARM-PCR. Investigators reported that the first two PCR rounds, at 9 to 11 cycles each, used TRBV1-TRBV30 forward primers with a C-beta reverse primer. TCRdb reprocessed the multiplex PCR reads with MiXCR, giving one entry per CDR3 protein. This table holds approximately 330,000 distinct CDR3 sequences, 65% found once. The sample was peripheral blood. These TCRs come from a man between 35 and 55 years old with primary liver carcinoma and hepatitis B virus infection.

This clonotype appeared many times. V is TRBV12-3 or TRBV12-4 and J is TRBJ2-3, with TRBD2 identical over 10 bases. Germline trimming cut 8 bases from V and 8 bases from J; bases unmatched to any gene: 10. The CDR3 totals 14 residues. The CDR3 region is CASGEGTSVVTQYF. CDR3 coding DNA: TGTGCCAGCGGGGAAGGGACTAGCGTCGTTACGCAGTATTTT.

This clonotype was seen more than once but under ten times. The rearrangement joins TRBV28 to TRBJ2-7; 9 nucleotides align to TRBD1. Germline trimming cut 4 bases from V and 5 bases from J; bases unmatched to any gene: 6. Germline V CDR1 and CDR2: MDHEN, SYDVKM. This CDR3 is built from 14 residues. DNA for the CDR3: TGTGCCAGCAGTTCGGGACAGGGCAGCCACGAGCAGTACTTC. The encoded protein is CASSSGQGSHEQYF.

This clonotype was counted between two and nine times. CDR3 DNA sequence: TGTGCCAGCAGCTTTGGACTAACAAACTACGAGCAGTACTTC. It yields the protein CASSFGLTNYEQYF. The rearrangement uses TRBV5-6 and TRBJ2-7, with TRBD2 as a possible D gene (6 bases). This CDR3 is built from 14 residues. CDR1 and CDR2 (germline): SGHDT, YYEEEE. The V end lost 2 bases, the J end lost 3 bases, and 12 bases lay between the germline ends.

This clonotype was recorded many times. CDR3 in DNA: TGTGCCAGCAGCTCATCAGGGGACCGCACAGATACGCAGTATTTT. Translated, it gives CASSSSGDRTDTQYF. The chain combines TRBV11-2 with TRBJ2-3; a possible D gene is TRBD1 (6 bases). This CDR3 has 15 residues. Trimming took off 4 bases at V and 1 base at J, with 12 bases between the two ends. CDR1 SGHAT and CDR2 FQNNGV come from the germline V gene.

Of note for this clonotype: The junction shows a germline mismatch at one end, possibly a read error. The rearrangement joins TRBV6-6 to TRBJ2-3; D may be TRBD2 (5 bases). CDR1 is MNHNY and CDR2 is SVGAGI in the germline V gene (reference sequence). The CDR3 covers 14 residues. The CDR3 reads CASQRAGRVDRQYF. CDR3 nucleotides: TGTGCCAGCCAGAGGGCAGGCCGGGTAGATAGGCAGTATTTT.

Of note for this clonotype: A much larger clone sits a single nucleotide away, making a read error possible. This chain links TRBV14 with TRBJ2-2; 8 nucleotides align to TRBD2. CDR3 length: 17 amino acids. Germline CDR1 and CDR2: SGHDN and FVKESK. V lost 5 bases, J lost 4 bases, and 12 bases stayed unmatched. CDR3 in amino acids: CASSSGWTSRTTGELFF. The CDR3 nucleotides are TGTGCCAGCAGCTCAGGGTGGACTAGCCGTACCACCGGGGAGCTGTTTTTT.

With regard to this clonotype: Lacking the conserved final phenylalanine or tryptophan, this CDR3 likely reflects a read error. This rearrangement joins TRBV11-2 to TRBJ1-2, with D possibly TRBD1 on 5 matching bases. CDR1 is SGHAT and CDR2 is FQNNGV in the germline V gene. Trimming shortened V by 8 bases and J by 5 bases, and 18 bases separated the two germline ends. The CDR3 has 14 residues. The CDR3 DNA is TGTGCCAGCTTGGAGGGACGGGAAGAGTATGGCTACACCCTC. It specifies CASLEGREEYGYTL.

This clonotype was found a few times. A much larger clone is a single base away; this may be a read error. The chain recombines TRBV6-2 or TRBV6-3 with TRBJ2-7; D is tentatively TRBD1 or TRBD2 (5 bases each). The length of the CDR3 is 11 residues. Germline assignment: CDR1 MNHEY and CDR2 SVGEGT. The chain's CDR3 is CVSSWGMEQYF. CDR3 bases: TGTGTCAGCAGTTGGGGGATGGAGCAGTACTTC.

The chain combines TRBV30 with TRBJ1-6; D may be TRBD1 (6 bases). In germline, CDR1 is GTSNPN, CDR2 SVGIG (reference sequence). CDR3 length: 15 amino acids. The ends were cut back, 4 bases at V and 3 bases at J, with 13 bases in the middle. DNA of the CDR3: TGTGCCTGGAACGTCCCGGACAGCTATAATTCACCCCTCCACTTT. It specifies CAWNVPDSYNSPLHF.

The rearrangement uses TRBV5-3 and TRBJ2-3; 11 bases fit TRBD2. Being an ORF, TRBV5-3 has a function that is uncertain. This CDR3 has 17 residues. Trimming took 2 bases from V and 2 from J; bases not matched to a gene: 7. Written as DNA, the CDR3 is TGTGCCAGAAGCTTATCGGGACTAGCGGCCTACACAGATACGCAGTATTTT. As protein: CARSLSGLAAYTDTQYF.

As for this clonotype: A read error may account for a junction end that differs from germline. V usage is TRBV11-2 and J usage is TRBJ2-3; 7 bases line up with TRBD2. Germline V gene sequence: CDR1 SGHAT, CDR2 FQNNGV. This CDR3 is built from 21 residues. The CDR3 coding sequence is TGTGCCAGCAGCTTCTCTGGTGAGGCTAGCAAGGGGACTACACACACAGGTACGCAGTATTTT. Translation gives CASSFSGEASKGTTHTGTQYF.

The V and J genes are TRBV12-3 or TRBV12-4 and TRBJ2-7; D gene unclear. Trimming removed 2 bases from V and 4 bases from J, with 9 bases in between. This CDR3 comprises 13 residues. The CDR3 loop is CASSLSSDYEQYF. In DNA form, the CDR3 reads TGTGCCAGCAGTTTATCGTCTGATTACGAGCAGTACTTC.

On this clonotype itself: Mismatch with germline at one junction end may stem from a read error. This sequence joins TRBV11-2 and TRBJ2-7; 8 bases line up with TRBD2. CDR1 and CDR2 from the germline V gene are SGHAT and FQNNGV. This CDR3 comprises 13 residues. CDR3 DNA: TGTGCCAGCACGGGGGGGTTATCCTACGAGCGGTACTTC. It translates to CASTGGLSYERYF.

On this clonotype itself: A read error may produce the germline difference seen at one junction end. The rearrangement links TRBV11-2 to TRBJ2-3, with 9 bases matching TRBD2. This CDR3 contains 16 residues. Germline CDR1 reads SGHAT; CDR2 reads FQNNGV. The CDR3 DNA reads TGCACCAGCAGCTTACGGACTAGCGTAAGCACAGATACGCAGTATTTT. This sequence encodes CTSSLRTSVSTDTQYF.

The CDR3 loop reads CTISPIGQGLSYEQYF. Written as DNA, the CDR3 is TGTACCATCAGCCCGATCGGACAGGGACTCTCCTACGAGCAGTACTTC. The genes are TRBV11-2 and TRBJ2-7; 8 bases agree with TRBD1. Germline V CDR1 and CDR2: SGHAT, FQNNGV. The CDR3 consists of 16 residues.

This clonotype has only one observation. Being one base from a much bigger clone, this may be a read error. The CDR3, as DNA: TGTGCCAACAGTTACGGTCCAACAGGGATTTCCTACGAGCAGTACTTC. It specifies CANSYGPTGISYEQYF. The J gene is TRBJ2-7, the V gene TRBV6-2 or TRBV6-3, with a possible D match to TRBD1 (6 bases). The CDR3 has 16 residues. Germline CDR1 is MNHEY and CDR2 is SVGEGT.

J is TRBJ1-2 and V is TRBV30; 8 bases agree with TRBD1. Per germline, CDR1 GTSNPN and CDR2 SVGIG (reference sequence). This CDR3 is 13 amino acids long. With 1 base clipped from V and 4 bases from J, the junction kept 2 bases outside the gene matches. For the CDR3, the DNA is TGTGCCTGGAGTGCGGACAGGGCCTATGGCTACACCTTC. It specifies CAWSADRAYGYTF.

The table lists this clonotype with a few counts. The rearrangement uses TRBV28 and TRBJ1-4; D unresolved. Trimming stripped 8 bases from V and 7 bases from J, with 20 bases between. The CDR3 is 15 residues long. CDR1 and CDR2 (germline): MDHEN, SYDVKM. The CDR3 sequence is CASGSPRPIREKLFF. DNA for the CDR3: TGTGCCAGCGGGTCCCCTAGGCCCATTCGTGAAAAACTGTTTTTT.

This chain connects TRBV7-9 to TRBJ2-1, with 9 bases lining up with TRBD2. Germline assignment: CDR1 SEHNR and CDR2 FQNEAQ (reference sequence). V lost 6 bases, J lost 1 base, and 4 bases stayed unmatched. This CDR3 comprises 15 residues. Here the CDR3 DNA reads TGTGCCAGCAGTTTCACTAGCGGGTCCTACAATGAGCAGTTCTTC. Residues: CASSFTSGSYNEQFF.

The sample holds one count of this clonotype. Being one base from a much bigger clone, this may be a read error. The CDR3 carries no conserved terminal phenylalanine or tryptophan, so it likely arises from a read error. V usage is TRBV12-3 or TRBV12-4 and J usage is TRBJ2-5, with a possible D match to TRBD2 (6 bases). This CDR3 has 13 residues. V lost 8 bases to trimming and J lost 1 base, with 11 bases between them. CDR3 sequence: CASGGTVQETQYV. Written as DNA, the CDR3 is TGTGCCAGCGGAGGGACGGTCCAAGAGACCCAGTACGTC.

The chain is built from TRBV6-5 and TRBJ2-5, with D maybe TRBD1 (5 bases). Germline values: CDR1 MNHEY, CDR2 SVGAGI. The CDR3 is 13 residues long. Trimming left V 7 bases short and J 7 bases short, with 16 bases between. CDR3: CASMPGQSGTQYF. CDR3 nucleotide sequence: TGTGCCAGCATGCCAGGGCAATCGGGGACCCAGTACTTC.

The gene calls are TRBV30 and TRBJ1-4; TRBD1 matches 7 bases. The CDR3 contains 15 residues. The V gene's germline CDR1 is GTSNPN and CDR2 SVGIG (reference sequence). After removal of 4 bases from V and 5 bases from J, the junction contained 10 bases not matched to a gene. The CDR3 sequence is CAWTGGSPENEKLFF. The CDR3 DNA sequence: TGTGCCTGGACAGGGGGTTCTCCCGAAAATGAAAAACTGTTTTTT.

Comment on this clonotype: The junction and the germline gene differ at one end; a read error may be behind it. V is TRBV11-2 and J is TRBJ2-5; D gene ambiguous. The CDR3 has 14 residues. Germline V CDR1 and CDR2: SGHAT, FQNNGV. The CDR3, as DNA: TGTGCCTGCAGCTTATCTCGGATCCTTGAGACCCAGTACTTC. The encoded protein is CACSLSRILETQYF.

Notes on this clonotype: A read error may produce the germline difference seen at one junction end. The chain uses TRBV11-2 and TRBJ2-7; the match to TRBD2 covers 11 bases. The CDR3 covers 15 residues. Germline CDR1 is SGHAT and CDR2 is FQNNGV. CDR3 loop: CAGSYGTSGFHEQYF. CDR3 nucleotides: TGTGCCGGCAGCTACGGGACTAGCGGTTTCCACGAGCAGTACTTC.

This clonotype has more than one count but fewer than ten. The chain recombines TRBV5-8 with TRBJ2-3; D is unclear. V lost 4 bases, J lost 1 base, and 4 bases lay in between. This CDR3 is 12 amino acids long. Germline lookup yields CDR1 SGHTS and CDR2 YDEGEE. CDR3 amino acids: CASSPGTDTQYF. CDR3 bases: TGTGCCAGCAGCCCCGGCACAGATACGCAGTATTTT.

As to this clonotype: This may be a read error, as it is one base from a much larger clone. This chain joins TRBV5-5 and TRBJ2-7, with 7 positions matching TRBD1. Trimming at V came to 4 bases and at J to 4 bases, leaving 5 bases not matched to a gene. The V gene's germline CDR1 is SGHKS and CDR2 YYEKEE (reference sequence). The CDR3 has 13 amino acids. The CDR3 DNA follows: TGTGCCAGCAGCCCTCTGACAGGGTACGAGCAGTACTTC. Amino acid sequence: CASSPLTGYEQYF.